This TCR beta chain derives from a study of cytomegalovirus exposure and HLA in healthy donors. Study in general: A later analysis reported the 95 to 150 validation repertoires used the same platform as the roughly 700 first-cohort repertoires.

Sequenced by immunoSEQ multiplex PCR; TCRdb stores in-frame clones only, minus some. The sample includes over 85,000 clones, roughly nine tenths of them seen just once. Losses at the gene ends were 3 bases for V and 1 base for J; bases not matched to a gene: 5. Germline V gives CDR1 LNHDA, CDR2 SQIVND (reference sequence). This CDR3 is built from 16 residues. This clone was observed once. Its specificity is unknown. General observations from the study: The classifier, whose performance was assessed in both the original and validation cohorts, reportedly diagnosed cytomegalovirus status with high specificity and sensitivity. Rarity characterized most TCR sequences, yet some public TCRs appeared in many donors.

The sequence derives from a young woman in good health and CMV-seronegative. J is TRBJ1-1 and V is TRBV19; TRBD1 aligns across 10 bases. The source material was PBMCs. CDR3 sequence reads: CASSMKGQGTNTEAFF. The CDR3 nucleotides read TGTGCCAGTAGTATGAAGGGACAGGGGACGAACACTGAAGCTTTCTTT. Supplemented by reference TRBV19 and TRBJ1-1, the full variable domain reads DGGITQSPKYLFRKEGQNVTLSCEQNLNHDAMYWYRQDPGQGLRLIYYSQIVNDFQKGDIAEGYSVSREKKESFPLTVTSAQKNPTAFYLCASSMKGQGTNTEAFFGQGTRLTVV.